The 28 T cell receptor beta chains below all came from one sample that was sequenced in a study of blood T cell repertoires in COVID-19. Libraries were prepared by immunoSEQ multiplex PCR; TCRdb keeps only in-frame clonotypes and omits some of them. The table lists 70,000 to 95,000 clones, 80% to 90% of them singletons. Material for sequencing was peripheral blood. These receptors were collected from a woman older than 75 with active COVID-19.

CDR3 DNA: TGTGCCACCAGTGTGCAGGGGGCGAACACCGGGGAGCTGTTTTTT. As protein: CATSVQGANTGELFF. J is TRBJ2-2 and V is TRBV24-1; 7 bases map to TRBD1. Germline V gene data show CDR1 as KGHDR and CDR2 as SFDVKD. V shed 5 bases, J shed 0 bases, and the junction held 2 bases outside the gene matches. This CDR3 contains 15 residues.

The V and J genes are TRBV4-2 and TRBJ2-7; D perhaps matches TRBD1 (6 bases). The CDR3 spans 14 residues. Trimming took off 1 base at V and 3 bases at J, with 10 bases between the two ends. Germline V gene lookup returns CDR1 LGHNA and CDR2 YNFKEQ. Here the CDR3 DNA reads TGTGCCAGCAGCCAAGCTCGGACAGTCTACGAGCAGTACTTC. This codes for CASSQARTVYEQYF.

This chain connects TRBV28 to TRBJ1-2; TRBD1 might be the D (6 bases). The germline V gene has CDR1 MDHEN and CDR2 SYDVKM. The germline V and J ends were trimmed by 4 bases and 5 bases, with 17 bases remaining between them. The CDR3 totals 15 residues. The CDR3 DNA reads as TGTGCCAGCAGTTACTCAGGGGCAACAGGGTATGGCTACACCTTC. The encoded protein is CASSYSGATGYGYTF.

The chain links TRBV7-9 to TRBJ2-3; the D is unclear. Per the germline V gene, CDR1 is SEHNR and CDR2 is FQNEAQ (reference sequence). This CDR3 has 15 residues. V was cut by 0 bases and J by 5 bases, with 12 bases left in between. The CDR3 region is CASSLAYQVQDTQYF. DNA of the CDR3: TGTGCCAGCAGCTTAGCGTACCAGGTGCAAGATACGCAGTATTTT.

The gene calls are TRBV9 and TRBJ2-1; tentatively, D is TRBD2 (5 bases). V lost 0 bases and J 9 bases, leaving 7 bases between the germline ends. Per germline, CDR1 SGDLS and CDR2 YYNGEE. The CDR3 is 12 residues long. Here the CDR3 reads CASSVGEREQFF. The CDR3 coding sequence is TGTGCCAGCAGCGTAGGGGAGCGTGAGCAGTTCTTC.

This sequence joins TRBV6-5 and TRBJ1-6, with unresolved D. The CDR3 runs to 15 residues. The germline V gene encodes CDR1 MNHEY and CDR2 SVGAGI. The V and J ends lost 2 bases and 7 bases respectively, with 12 bases between them. The CDR3 is CASSYARVENSPLHF. The CDR3 DNA reads TGTGCCAGCAGTTACGCTCGGGTTGAGAATTCACCCCTCCACTTT.

V gene TRBV4-2 combines with J gene TRBJ1-5, with D possibly being TRBD1 (6 bases). Germline-derived CDR1 and CDR2 are LGHNA and YNFKEQ. This CDR3 has 15 amino acids. The V end was cut by 6 bases, the J end by 2 bases, with 14 bases between. The CDR3 loop is CASSRDRFGNQPQHF. The CDR3 bases are TGTGCCAGCAGTCGAGACAGGTTCGGCAATCAGCCCCAGCATTTT.

This chain joins TRBV15 and TRBJ2-7, with D maybe TRBD1 (5 bases). The CDR3 consists of 14 residues. CDR1 and CDR2 (germline): LNHNV, YYDKDF (reference sequence). Trimming stripped 0 bases from V and 4 bases from J, with 10 bases between. The CDR3 nucleotides are TGTGCCACCAGCAGAGATTTTAGGGGATACGAGCAGTACTTC. It encodes CATSRDFRGYEQYF.

V usage is TRBV6-5 and J usage is TRBJ2-1; possible D gene TRBD2, 7 bases. V was cut by 11 bases and J by 10 bases, with 21 bases left in between. The germline gives CDR1 MNHEY, CDR2 SVGAGI. This CDR3 spans 13 amino acids. CDR3 loop: CAQGGSREKEQFF. CDR3 in DNA: TGTGCCCAAGGGGGGTCGCGGGAGAAGGAGCAGTTCTTC.

The chain recombines TRBV7-2 with TRBJ1-1; 11 bases are shared with TRBD1. The CDR3 extends over 15 amino acids. V trimming: 6 bases; J trimming: 5 bases; junction bases outside the gene matches: 8. Germline CDR1 SGHTA, CDR2 FQGNSA. Written as DNA, the CDR3 is TGTGCCAGCAGTCGCCTCGGGACAGGGGGAACTGAAGCTTTCTTT. It codes for CASSRLGTGGTEAFF. The variable domain in full, completed from reference TRBV7-2 and TRBJ1-1, reads GAGVSQSPSNKVTEKGKDVELRCDPISGHTALYWYRQSLGQGLEFLIYFQGNSAPDKSGLPSDRFSAERTGGSVSTLTIQRTQQEDSAVYLCASSRLGTGGTEAFFGQGTRLTVV.

The chain joins TRBV6-5 to TRBJ1-2, with TRBD1 matching 7 bases. V trimming: 7 bases; J trimming: 8 bases; junction bases outside the gene matches: 13. This CDR3 contains 14 residues. Germline V lookup: CDR1 MNHEY, CDR2 SVGAGI. The CDR3, as DNA: TGTGCCAGCATTCCTCGGGGGACAGCTGGCGGCTACACCTTC. Residues: CASIPRGTAGGYTF.

The J gene is TRBJ2-3, the V gene TRBV18, with TRBD2 identical over 9 bases. Germline V CDR1 and CDR2: KGHSH, LQKENI. The length of the CDR3 is 16 residues. V lost 1 base and J lost 4; bases outside the gene matches: 6. CDR3 in amino acids: CASSPLVAGAADTQYF. The CDR3 nucleotides are TGTGCCAGCTCACCACTGGTAGCGGGAGCGGCAGATACGCAGTATTTT.

The J gene is TRBJ2-2, the V gene TRBV3-1 (or the pseudogene TRBV3-2); 7 bases match TRBD2. Germline V CDR1 and CDR2: LGHDT, YNNKEL (reference sequence). The CDR3 is 15 residues long. Trimming cost V 8 bases and J 5 bases; bases outside gene matches: 11. The CDR3 sequence: CASQNGRSGTGELFF. The CDR3, as DNA: TGTGCCAGCCAAAACGGACGTAGCGGGACCGGGGAGCTGTTTTTT.

This sequence joins TRBV11-2 and TRBJ2-1, with 8 bases identical to TRBD2. V shed 5 bases, J shed 2 bases, and the junction held 2 bases outside the gene matches. CDR1 and CDR2 from the germline V gene are SGHAT and FQNNGV. The CDR3 loop spans 14 amino acids. The chain's CDR3 is CASSQLAAYNEQFF. CDR3 nucleotide sequence: TGTGCCAGCAGCCAACTAGCGGCCTACAATGAGCAGTTCTTC.

The V and J genes are TRBV7-3 and TRBJ2-7, with 7 positions matching TRBD1. Germline trimming cut 2 bases from V and 2 bases from J; bases unmatched to any gene: 6. The CDR3 extends over 15 amino acids. Germline-derived CDR1 and CDR2 are SGHTA and FQGTGA. CDR3 sequence (DNA): TGTGCCAGCAGCTTAGCGACAGGGTTTCCCTACGAGCAGTACTTC. Translation gives CASSLATGFPYEQYF.

The gene calls are TRBV7-6 and TRBJ1-3; D is possibly TRBD1 (6 bases). CDR1 is SGHVS, CDR2 FNYEAQ, per germline. V lost 3 bases, J lost 0 bases, and 9 bases lay in between. This CDR3 spans 15 amino acids. CDR3 protein: CASSFGQTSGNTIYF. The CDR3, as DNA: TGTGCCAGCAGCTTTGGACAGACCTCTGGAAACACCATATATTTT.

This chain links TRBV4-3 with TRBJ1-6, with 10 bases that match TRBD1. Germline V gene data show CDR1 as LGHNA and CDR2 as YSLEER. Unmatched junction bases numbered 4, after V lost 1 base and J lost 10 bases. This CDR3 has 15 residues. This CDR3 reads CASSQGTGGGSPLHF. CDR3 nucleotides: TGCGCCAGCAGCCAAGGGACAGGGGGTGGATCACCCCTCCACTTT.

This chain joins TRBV6-2 or TRBV6-3 and TRBJ1-2; no firm D call. This CDR3 has 12 amino acids. Deletions cut 6 bases from V and 5 bases from J, with 10 bases between. Germline V lookup: CDR1 MNHEY, CDR2 SVGEGT. CDR3 DNA: TGTGCCAGCAGCCACCCGGGATATGGCTACACCTTC. This codes for CASSHPGYGYTF.

This chain connects TRBV7-2 to TRBJ2-7; D perhaps matches TRBD1 (5 bases). The CDR3 is made up of 12 amino acids. Per the germline V gene, CDR1 is SGHTA and CDR2 is FQGNSA. V dropped 5 bases and J dropped 4 bases, with 9 bases sitting between them. In nucleotides, the CDR3 is TGTGCCAGCAGCACCCAGGGTTACGAGCAGTACTTC. Protein product: CASSTQGYEQYF.

In nucleotides, the CDR3 is TGTGCCAGCAGCCCCACCCTGGGACAGGGATACGAGCAGTACTTC. Protein: CASSPTLGQGYEQYF. The chain uses TRBV5-6 and TRBJ2-7; 9 bases agree with TRBD1. CDR3 length: 15 amino acids. Per germline, CDR1 SGHDT and CDR2 YYEEEE. With 4 bases clipped from V and 4 bases from J, the junction kept 9 bases outside the gene matches.

The J gene is TRBJ2-1, the V gene TRBV6-6; 11 bases are shared with TRBD2. This CDR3 spans 15 amino acids. Germline lookup yields CDR1 MNHNY and CDR2 SVGAGI (reference sequence). With 2 bases clipped from V and 8 bases from J, the junction kept 5 bases outside the gene matches. CDR3 nucleotides: TGTGCCAGCAGTTACCGGCTAGCGGGAGGCCATGAGCAGTTCTTC. This sequence encodes CASSYRLAGGHEQFF.

This rearrangement joins TRBV9 to TRBJ1-4, with D perhaps TRBD1 (5 bases). This CDR3 has 14 residues. V was trimmed by 4 bases and J by 7 bases, leaving 14 bases between them. The germline gives CDR1 SGDLS, CDR2 YYNGEE. CDR3 protein: CASSPGTSFEKLFF. The CDR3, as DNA: TGTGCCAGCAGCCCCGGGACTTCCTTTGAAAAACTGTTTTTT.

CDR3 protein: CATSDGWDQPQHF. The CDR3 coding sequence is TGTGCCACCAGCGACGGGTGGGATCAGCCCCAGCATTTT. This chain connects TRBV15 to TRBJ1-5; D uncertain. V was pared by 5 bases and J by 5 bases, with 10 bases between. In germline, CDR1 is LNHNV, CDR2 YYDKDF (reference sequence). The CDR3 consists of 13 residues. The full variable domain, with the rest looked up from reference TRBV15 and TRBJ1-5, is DAMVIQNPRYQVTQFGKPVTLSCSQTLNHNVMYWYQQKSSQAPKLLFHYYDKDFNNEADTPDNFQSRRPNTSFCFLDIRSPGLGDTAMYLCATSDGWDQPQHFGDGTRLSIL.

The chain combines TRBV19 with TRBJ1-2; tentatively, D is TRBD1 (6 bases). V shed 6 bases and J shed 2 bases, with 13 bases lying between them. Per germline, CDR1 LNHDA and CDR2 SQIVND (reference sequence). The CDR3 length is 14 residues. CDR3 sequence: CASSQGKVNYGYTF. The CDR3 nucleotides are TGTGCCAGTAGCCAGGGGAAGGTGAACTATGGCTACACCTTC. Full variable domain (outside the CDR3, taken from reference TRBV19 and TRBJ1-2): DGGITQSPKYLFRKEGQNVTLSCEQNLNHDAMYWYRQDPGQGLRLIYYSQIVNDFQKGDIAEGYSVSREKKESFPLTVTSAQKNPTAFYLCASSQGKVNYGYTFGSGTRLTVV.

The chain uses TRBV4-2 and TRBJ1-1, with D possibly TRBD1 on 6 matching bases. V was trimmed by 1 base and J by 3 bases, leaving 12 bases between them. Germline CDR1 reads LGHNA; CDR2 reads YNFKEQ. The CDR3 is 15 residues long. As DNA, the CDR3 is TGTGCCAGCAGCCAAGTAAGGGGGGGCGACACTGAAGCTTTCTTT. Protein product: CASSQVRGGDTEAFF.

The chain has TRBV7-9 and TRBJ2-3; D is uncertain. The CDR3 length is 15 residues. Trimming removed 5 bases at V and 2 bases at J, with 14 bases between. Germline V lookup: CDR1 SEHNR, CDR2 FQNEAQ (reference sequence). In DNA form, the CDR3 reads TGTGCCAGCAGCCTACTACCAGAGCCCACAGATACGCAGTATTTT. Its protein is CASSLLPEPTDTQYF.

The rearrangement uses TRBV7-2 and TRBJ2-3; a weak D match, TRBD1 (7 bases). The CDR3 has 14 amino acids. The germline CDR1 and CDR2 sequences are SGHTA and FQGNSA. The V gene lost 8 bases and the J gene lost 8 bases, with 20 bases spanning the gap. The CDR3 coding sequence is TGTGCCAGCGGGGCCAGGGGGGATGGGGGTACGCAGTATTTT. As protein: CASGARGDGGTQYF.

V usage is TRBV7-8 and J usage is TRBJ1-5; possible D gene TRBD1, 5 bases. Germline V lookup: CDR1 SGHVS, CDR2 FQNEAQ. V lost 5 bases, J lost 7 bases, and 15 bases lay in between. The CDR3 has 14 amino acids. The CDR3 DNA reads as TGTGCCAGCAGCCCAGAAGGACATTTACAGCCCCAGCATTTT. Translation: CASSPEGHLQPQHF.